These T cell receptor beta chains were read from a single sample in a study of cytotoxic CD8 clonotypes in ibrutinib-treated CLL. Using immunoSEQ multiplex PCR, the repertoire was profiled, and TCRdb retains in-frame clones only, with some absent. The table has roughly 180,000 clones, approximately 80% seen once. Sequences were derived from PBMCs, sampled after 24 months of ibrutinib treatment. The origin of the receptors is a human donor with chronic lymphocytic leukemia. CDR3s include the opening cysteine and the closing phenylalanine or tryptophan. A D gene is named only where the DNA matches it firmly. Clone size appears in some rows only: once, few, many, or a class for an expanded clone.

J: TRBJ1-5
length: 16
size: -
V: TRBV18
D: -
CDR3: CASSTMATVGNQPQHF

J: TRBJ2-5
length: 20
size: -
V: TRBV5-1
D: -
CDR3: CASSLLGQGYRLAGQETQYF

J: TRBJ2-7
length: 13
size: -
V: TRBV5-1
D: -
CDR3: CASSLGWAREQYF

J: TRBJ1-2
length: 15
size: -
V: TRBV27
D: -
CDR3: CASTPLAGAVYGYTF

J: TRBJ1-2
length: 14
size: -
V: TRBV30
D: -
CDR3: CAWRVFPPGVGYTF

J: TRBJ2-7
length: 13
size: -
V: TRBV5-8
D: -
CDR3: CASSLRGSYEQYF

J: TRBJ2-7
length: 14
size: -
V: TRBV5-1
D: TRBD1
CDR3: CASSASDRPYEQYF

J: TRBJ1-5
length: 13
size: once
V: TRBV9
D: -
CDR3: CASSWLVNQPQHF

J: TRBJ2-7
length: 17
size: -
V: TRBV14
D: TRBD1
CDR3: CASSQALGQGASYEQYF

J: TRBJ2-5
length: 14
size: -
V: TRBV7-2
D: TRBD2
CDR3: CASSSRAGVETQYF

J: TRBJ2-3
length: 14
size: -
V: TRBV6-6
D: -
CDR3: CASSYSGLRDTQYF

J: TRBJ1-1
length: 13
size: -
V: TRBV12-5
D: -
CDR3: CASDKGGNTEAFF

J: TRBJ1-2
length: 11
size: -
V: TRBV10-3
D: -
CDR3: CAISGADDYTF

J: TRBJ2-7
length: 12
size: once
V: TRBV28
D: -
CDR3: CASSLLQGTEYF

J: TRBJ1-5
length: 16
size: -
V: TRBV5-1
D: -
CDR3: CASSPGTILGAKPQHF

J: TRBJ2-1
length: 16
size: -
V: TRBV30
D: -
CDR3: CAWSRRPSALHDEQFF

J: TRBJ1-2
length: 13
size: -
V: TRBV7-2
D: -
CDR3: CASRLGGTHGYTF

J: TRBJ1-4
length: 15
size: -
V: TRBV9
D: TRBD1
CDR3: CASSTGQAFNEKLFF

J: TRBJ2-1
length: 16
size: -
V: TRBV18
D: -
CDR3: CASSHQSGKPYNEQFF

J: TRBJ1-1
length: 14
size: -
V: TRBV13
D: TRBD1
CDR3: CASSYGTGRTEAFF

J: TRBJ1-1
length: 16
size: -
V: TRBV9
D: -
CDR3: CASASRKGEPNTEAFF

J: TRBJ1-1
length: 15
size: -
V: TRBV29-1
D: -
CDR3: CSVEDLQGLNTEAFF

J: TRBJ2-1
length: 15
size: once
V: TRBV15
D: -
CDR3: CATSRGSVGYNEQFF

J: TRBJ1-1
length: 16
size: -
V: TRBV15
D: -
CDR3: CATSRDQTTLNTEAFF

J: TRBJ2-1
length: 15
size: -
V: TRBV5-6
D: TRBD1
CDR3: CASSLGQGSYNEQFF

J: TRBJ1-2
length: 15
size: -
V: TRBV7-3
D: -
CDR3: CASSLSGGINYGYTF

J: TRBJ2-5
length: 15
size: -
V: TRBV27
D: -
CDR3: CATRRDGNIQETQYF

J: TRBJ2-5
length: 15
size: once
V: TRBV5-4
D: TRBD2
CDR3: CASSFGGTRQETQYF

J: TRBJ2-3
length: 13
size: once
V: TRBV5-8
D: -
CDR3: CASSLVGTDTQYF

J: TRBJ2-1
length: 15
size: -
V: TRBV5-1
D: TRBD2
CDR3: CASSRSGSTYNEQFF

J: TRBJ1-5
length: 16
size: -
V: TRBV7-9
D: TRBD1
CDR3: CASSLQGSHSNQPQHF

J: TRBJ2-3
length: 15
size: -
V: TRBV11-2
D: TRBD2
CDR3: CASSLGLAEADTQYF

J: TRBJ2-6
length: 14
size: -
V: TRBV7-3
D: -
CDR3: CASSLRDGANVLTF

J: TRBJ1-2
length: 13
size: once
V: TRBV11-2
D: TRBD1
CDR3: CASSVQGANGYTF

J: TRBJ2-7
length: 15
size: -
V: TRBV7-8
D: TRBD1
CDR3: CASRQGGTGSYEQYF

J: TRBJ2-3
length: 15
size: -
V: TRBV28
D: TRBD1
CDR3: CASSGADRGRGTQYF

J: TRBJ2-1
length: 14
size: -
V: TRBV30
D: -
CDR3: CAWRPVGPYNEQFF

J: TRBJ2-7
length: 16
size: -
V: TRBV11-2
D: TRBD2
CDR3: CASSLDLTSGSSEQYF

J: TRBJ1-2
length: 12
size: -
V: TRBV7-2
D: -
CDR3: CASSLAPTGYTF

J: TRBJ1-4
length: 14
size: -
V: TRBV28
D: -
CDR3: CASRELQGWEKLFF

J: TRBJ2-3
length: 16
size: -
V: TRBV11-2
D: TRBD2
CDR3: CASSLRLAGGSDTQYF

J: TRBJ1-1
length: 11
size: -
V: TRBV6-6
D: -
CDR3: CASSYAQGAFF

J: TRBJ1-6
length: 15
size: -
V: TRBV18
D: -
CDR3: CASSEQSSYNSPLHF

J: TRBJ2-7
length: 14
size: medium-sized
V: TRBV6-5
D: -
CDR3: CASSPGAFSYEQYF

J: TRBJ1-2
length: 13
size: -
V: TRBV7-3
D: -
CDR3: CASSPSRDGGYTF

J: TRBJ1-2
length: 16
size: -
V: TRBV25-1
D: -
CDR3: CASSDPRERANYGYTF

J: TRBJ1-1
length: 13
size: -
V: TRBV19
D: TRBD1
CDR3: CASSHEQGAEAFF

J: TRBJ2-1
length: 15
size: -
V: TRBV11-2
D: TRBD1
CDR3: CASSLRRQGAGEQFF

J: TRBJ1-6
length: 15
size: -
V: TRBV18
D: -
CDR3: CASSPREIYNSPLHF

J: TRBJ1-6
length: 15
size: few
V: TRBV30
D: -
CDR3: CARDASGSYNSPLHF

J: TRBJ1-1
length: 13
size: -
V: TRBV2
D: -
CDR3: CASSGALNTEAFF

J: TRBJ1-2
length: 14
size: -
V: TRBV9
D: -
CDR3: CASSVEEGRYGYTF

J: TRBJ2-2
length: 18
size: -
V: TRBV9
D: TRBD1
CDR3: CASSVGQGARLDTGELFF

J: TRBJ2-3
length: 16
size: -
V: TRBV7-2
D: -
CDR3: CASSGAGTPSTDTQYF